Sequencing of this TCR beta chain was carried out in a study of OX40 agonist ivuxolimab in advanced cancers. Systemic immunosuppression or a history of autoimmune disease excluded patients. Method: immunoSEQ multiplex PCR; TCRdb's copy keeps in-frame clones and lacks some. Found here are under 70,000 clones, approximately 92% of them singletons; the top ten hold 0.62%. This clone has just one count. The CDR3 covers 16 residues. CDR1 is SNHLY, CDR2 FYNNEI, per germline. V shed 6 bases and J shed 0 bases, with 14 bases lying between them. This clonotype was obtained from an adult with an advanced solid tumor such as melanoma, head and neck, liver or kidney cancer. Specimen: CD4+ or CD8+ T cells sorted from blood, collected in a trial of the OX40 agonist ivuxolimab. The V gene is TRBV2, the J gene TRBJ2-2; D is ambiguous. Here the CDR3 reads CASRARALANTGELFF. CDR3 bases: TGTGCCAGCAGGGCGCGTGCCCTCGCGAACACCGGGGAGCTGTTTTTT.